Presented here are 25 T cell receptor beta chains from one specimen sequenced in a study of OX40 agonist ivuxolimab in advanced cancers. The library relied on the immunoSEQ multiplex PCR assay. The clones in this table, taken by TCRdb from immuneACCESS, are in-frame only. Not every clone is retained; where verified, under half of the shortfall comes from an unresolved V gene, and the cause of the rest is unknown. The sample includes about 35,000 clones, with 70% to 85% observed a single time. Together, the top ten hold about 24% of the sample. The specimen comprised CD4+ or CD8+ T cells sorted from blood, sampled in a trial of the OX40 agonist ivuxolimab. Source of these receptors: an adult with an advanced solid tumor such as melanoma, head and neck, liver or kidney cancer.

The rearrangement joins TRBV21-1 to TRBJ2-4; the table's D call, TRBD1, has no DNA check behind it. TRBV21-1 counts as a pseudogene. The length of the CDR3 is 13 residues. CDR3 sequence (DNA): TGTGCCAGCAGCATCAGGGGAAGGAACATTCAGTACTTC. Translating gives CASSIRGRNIQYF.

This rearrangement joins TRBV29-1 to TRBJ2-7; 11 nucleotides match TRBD1. This CDR3 contains 15 residues. Germline V CDR1 and CDR2: SQVTM, ANQGSEA. V lost 5 bases, J lost 3 bases, and 9 bases stayed unmatched. The CDR3 region is CSVILGDRGNYEQYF. The CDR3 coding sequence is TGCAGCGTTATCTTAGGGGACAGGGGGAACTACGAGCAGTACTTC.

This chain uses TRBV5-1 with TRBJ2-5, with 9 bases matching TRBD1. V lost 5 bases and J lost 11; bases outside the gene matches: 13. CDR1 is SGHRS, CDR2 YFSETQ, per germline. This CDR3 region has 14 residues. The CDR3 protein is CASSQLGTGQEQYF. In nucleotides, the CDR3 is TGCGCCAGCAGTCAATTGGGGACAGGGCAGGAGCAGTACTTC.

The table lists this clone with a few counts. V is TRBV6-6 and J is TRBJ1-2; D call uncertain. Trimming shortened V by 11 bases and J by 2 bases, and 9 bases separated the two germline ends. CDR1 MNHNY and CDR2 SVGAGI come from the germline V gene (reference sequence). The CDR3 loop spans 11 amino acids. The CDR3 DNA reads TGTGCCCACGGGGTAAACTATGGCTACACCTTC. This codes for CAHGVNYGYTF.

The chain joins TRBV9 to TRBJ2-3, with D tentatively TRBD2 (5 bases). The CDR3 consists of 15 residues. Germline CDR1 reads SGDLS; CDR2 reads YYNGEE. The V end lost 0 bases, the J end lost 4 bases, and 12 bases lay between the germline ends. The CDR3 DNA reads as TGTGCCAGCAGCGTAGCGGTAGGAGGCGCAGATACGCAGTATTTT. Protein: CASSVAVGGADTQYF.

The sample holds a few counts of this clone. This chain joins TRBV10-3 and TRBJ1-4, with D maybe TRBD1 (5 bases). CDR1 is ENHRY and CDR2 is SYGVKD in the germline V gene. V dropped 8 bases and J dropped 0 bases, with 10 bases sitting between them. This CDR3 has 14 amino acids. CDR3 residues: CAIGDRTTNEKLFF. Written as DNA, the CDR3 is TGTGCCATCGGGGACCGAACAACTAATGAAAAACTGTTTTTT.

This chain connects TRBV28 to TRBJ2-1; 8 nucleotides match TRBD1. The CDR3 runs to 13 residues. Germline V CDR1 and CDR2: MDHEN, SYDVKM. J gave up 6 bases and V 2 bases, and 0 bases lay outside the gene matches. Here the CDR3 reads CASSLGTGNEQFF. The DNA for the CDR3 is TGTGCCAGCAGTTTAGGGACAGGCAATGAGCAGTTCTTC. The variable domain in full, completed from reference TRBV28 and TRBJ2-1, reads DVKVTQSSRYLVKRTGEKVFLECVQDMDHENMFWYRQDPGLGLRLIYFSYDVKMKEKGDIPEGYSVSREKKERFSLILESASTNQTSMYLCASSLGTGNEQFFGPGTRLTVL.

This chain connects TRBV5-1 to TRBJ2-5; D is ambiguous. Trimming left V 4 bases short and J 5 bases short, with 15 bases between. The CDR3 contains 14 residues. CDR1 and CDR2 (germline): SGHRS, YFSETQ. The CDR3 DNA is TGCGCCAGCAGCGTAAATGGACGGATGGAGACCCAGTACTTC. Protein product: CASSVNGRMETQYF.

The chain links TRBV7-2 to TRBJ2-5, with D possibly being TRBD1 (6 bases). Trimming took off 5 bases at V and 5 bases at J, with 9 bases between the two ends. The CDR3 contains 12 residues. The germline gives CDR1 SGHTA, CDR2 FQGNSA. CDR3 sequence: CASSPTGETQYF. The DNA for the CDR3 is TGTGCCAGCAGCCCTACAGGGGAGACCCAGTACTTC.

The chain joins TRBV9 to TRBJ2-3; D may match TRBD1 or TRBD2 (6 bases each). V lost 4 bases, J lost 1 base, and 16 bases lay in between. This CDR3 contains 16 residues. From germline, CDR1 is SGDLS and CDR2 YYNGEE. In DNA form, the CDR3 reads TGTGCCAGCAGCCTTGGGGGGCGGGGAGGCACAGATACGCAGTATTTT. It encodes CASSLGGRGGTDTQYF.

Regarding this clone: Other DNA sequences in this specimen translate into the identical CDR3. The rearrangement uses TRBV19 and TRBJ1-1; D is perhaps TRBD1 (5 bases). The CDR3 sequence is 15 residues long. V was shortened by 5 bases and J by 4 bases, with 17 bases between the two germline ends. Germline V gene data show CDR1 as LNHDA and CDR2 as SQIVND (reference sequence). The CDR3 spells CASSQGAGFGTEAFF. The CDR3 DNA sequence: TGTGCCAGTAGTCAAGGGGCTGGGTTCGGCACTGAAGCTTTCTTT. Drawing the rest from reference TRBV19 and TRBJ1-1, the complete variable domain is DGGITQSPKYLFRKEGQNVTLSCEQNLNHDAMYWYRQDPGQGLRLIYYSQIVNDFQKGDIAEGYSVSREKKESFPLTVTSAQKNPTAFYLCASSQGAGFGTEAFFGQGTRLTVV.

The chain employs TRBV28 and TRBJ2-1; D unclear. The CDR3 is made up of 14 amino acids. Looked up from germline, CDR1 is MDHEN and CDR2 is SYDVKM. Trimming cost V 6 bases and J 5 bases, with 14 bases left between them. CDR3 in amino acids: CASSLGRTNNEQFF. In DNA, the CDR3 is TGTGCCAGCAGCCTCGGACGGACCAACAATGAGCAGTTCTTC.

The V call is TRBV5-6, the J call TRBJ2-3; no clear D. This CDR3 has 15 residues. V was trimmed by 1 base and J by 2 bases, leaving 11 bases between them. The germline V gene encodes CDR1 SGHDT and CDR2 YYEEEE. The CDR3 here is CASSLRATNTDTQYF. In nucleotides, the CDR3 is TGTGCCAGCAGCTTGCGGGCTACAAACACAGATACGCAGTATTTT. Variable domain in full (rest from reference TRBV5-6 and TRBJ2-3): DAGVTQSPTHLIKTRGQQVTLRCSPKSGHDTVSWYQQALGQGPQFIFQYYEEEERQRGNFPDRFSGHQFPNYSSELNVNALLLGDSALYLCASSLRATNTDTQYFGPGTRLTVL.

V is TRBV5-1 and J is TRBJ2-2; 8 bases line up with TRBD1. Germline CDR1 is SGHRS and CDR2 is YFSETQ. The V and J ends lost 4 bases and 4 bases, in that order; junction bases with no gene match: 9. CDR3 length: 16 residues. The CDR3 nucleotides read TGCGCCAGCAGCCTCCCGACAGGGGATTTCACCGGGGAGCTGTTTTTT. Translation gives CASSLPTGDFTGELFF.

The chain links TRBV19 to TRBJ2-6; D remains unclear. CDR3 length equals 15 residues. V was trimmed by 4 bases and J by 1 base, leaving 8 bases between them. Germline CDR1 is LNHDA and CDR2 is SQIVND (reference sequence). The CDR3 DNA follows: TGTGCCAGTAGTACCGGGCAATCTGGGGCCAACGTCCTGACTTTC. Its translation: CASSTGQSGANVLTF.

The chain carries TRBV28 and TRBJ2-7; perhaps TRBD2 as D (6 bases). Trimming removed 6 bases at V and 0 bases at J, with 12 bases between. In germline, CDR1 is MDHEN, CDR2 SYDVKM. CDR3 length equals 14 residues. The CDR3 DNA is TGTGCCAGCAGCCCCTCCGGGAGCTCCTACGAGCAGTACTTC. Translating it yields CASSPSGSSYEQYF.

V usage is TRBV6-6 and J usage is TRBJ1-2; D may be TRBD1 (5 bases). The CDR3 runs 14 residues. V lost 0 bases and J lost 8, with 13 bases in between. CDR1 is MNHNY, CDR2 SVGAGI, per germline (reference sequence). CDR3 nucleotide sequence: TGTGCCAGCAGTTACTCGGGAGGGGTCGAGGGCTACACCTTC. Protein sequence: CASSYSGGVEGYTF.

The rearrangement uses TRBV30 and TRBJ2-3, with a tentative D call TRBD1 (6 bases). Trimming took 3 bases from V and 4 from J, leaving 14 bases between them. The CDR3 sequence is 14 residues long. Germline assignment: CDR1 GTSNPN and CDR2 SVGIG (reference sequence). DNA of the CDR3: TGTGCCTGGAGGAAACAGGGTACGGCAGATACGCAGTATTTT. This gives the protein CAWRKQGTADTQYF.

The chain is built from TRBV6-6 and TRBJ2-2; 7 positions agree with TRBD1. The CDR3 is 13 amino acids. J lost 8 bases, V lost 8 bases, and 8 bases had no gene match. Germline V gene data show CDR1 as MNHNY and CDR2 as SVGAGI (reference sequence). CDR3 DNA sequence: TGTGCCAGCGAGGGGGCAGGGGCTGGGGAGCTGTTTTTT. Translating it yields CASEGAGAGELFF.

The V gene is TRBV5-1, the J gene TRBJ2-3, with D maybe TRBD2 (6 bases). Germline CDR1 and CDR2: SGHRS and YFSETQ. V dropped 4 bases and J dropped 3 bases, with 12 bases sitting between them. The CDR3 runs 14 residues. The CDR3 DNA reads as TGCGCCAGCAGCAAGGGACTTCCTACAGATACGCAGTATTTT. It is translated as CASSKGLPTDTQYF.

The CDR3 loop reads CASSMGGVYLNTGELFF. The CDR3 coding sequence is TGTGCCAGCAGCATGGGCGGGGTTTATTTGAACACCGGGGAGCTGTTTTTT. The V gene is TRBV25-1, the J gene TRBJ2-2, with D perhaps TRBD2 (6 bases). V gave up 6 bases and J gave up 1 base, with 18 bases separating them. Germline loops: CDR1 MGHDK, CDR2 SYGVNS. The CDR3 totals 17 residues.

This chain uses TRBV5-4 with TRBJ1-1; tentatively, D is TRBD1 (6 bases). The V end lost 0 bases, the J end lost 4 bases, and 7 bases lay between the germline ends. Germline assignment: CDR1 SGHNT and CDR2 YYREEE (reference sequence). CDR3 length: 13 amino acids. This CDR3 is CASSLDRATEAFF. CDR3 nucleotides: TGTGCCAGCAGCTTGGACAGGGCCACTGAAGCTTTCTTT.

Relative to its sample, this clone is medium-sized. The chain recombines TRBV5-4 with TRBJ2-2, with D perhaps TRBD2 (6 bases). The V end was cut by 0 bases, the J end by 7 bases, with 10 bases between. Per germline, CDR1 SGHNT and CDR2 YYREEE (reference sequence). The CDR3 is made up of 14 amino acids. CDR3 in DNA: TGTGCCAGCAGCTTGGCACCGGGAGACGGGGAGCTGTTTTTT. It codes for CASSLAPGDGELFF.

The chain links TRBV10-1 to TRBJ1-1, with D possibly matching TRBD1 (6 bases). CDR3 length: 13 amino acids. Germline CDR1 reads WNHNN; CDR2 reads SYGVQD (reference sequence). V lost 7 bases and J 1 base, leaving 10 bases between the germline ends. The DNA of the CDR3 is TGCGCCAGCACCCGGGACAAGAACACTGAAGCTTTCTTT. Protein product: CASTRDKNTEAFF.

The CDR3, as DNA: TGTGCCAGCAATCCTCGAAAAGGGGAAGTCACTGAAGCTTTCTTT. Protein sequence: CASNPRKGEVTEAFF. This sequence joins TRBV6-5 and TRBJ1-1; D perhaps matches TRBD1 (5 bases). The CDR3 consists of 15 residues. Looked up from germline, CDR1 is MNHEY and CDR2 is SVGAGI. The germline V and J ends were trimmed by 7 bases and 4 bases, with 19 bases remaining between them.